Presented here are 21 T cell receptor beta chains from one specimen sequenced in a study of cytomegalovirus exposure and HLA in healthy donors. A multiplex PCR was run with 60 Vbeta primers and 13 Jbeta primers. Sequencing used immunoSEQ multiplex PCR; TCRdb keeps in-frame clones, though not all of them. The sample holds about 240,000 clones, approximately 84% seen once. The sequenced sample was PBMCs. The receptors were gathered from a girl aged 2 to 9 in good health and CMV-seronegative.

CDR3 sequence: CASSYRDRHLTGELFF. The CDR3 DNA reads as TGTGCCAGCAGTTACCGGGACAGACACTTAACCGGGGAGCTGTTTTTT. V is TRBV6-6 and J is TRBJ2-2; 7 bases are shared with TRBD1. Germline assignment: CDR1 MNHNY and CDR2 SVGAGI (reference sequence). J lost 5 bases, V lost 2 bases, and 8 bases had no gene match. There are 16 residues in the CDR3.

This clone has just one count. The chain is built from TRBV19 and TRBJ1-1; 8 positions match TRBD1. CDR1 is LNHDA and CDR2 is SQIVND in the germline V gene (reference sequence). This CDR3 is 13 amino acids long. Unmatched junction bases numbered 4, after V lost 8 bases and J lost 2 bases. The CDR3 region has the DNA TGTGCCAGTGGTGACAGGGGAAACACTGAAGCTTTCTTT. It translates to CASGDRGNTEAFF.

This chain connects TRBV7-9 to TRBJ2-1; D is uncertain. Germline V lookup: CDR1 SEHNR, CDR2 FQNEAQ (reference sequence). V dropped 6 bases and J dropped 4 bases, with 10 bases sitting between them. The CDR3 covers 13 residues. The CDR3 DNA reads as TGTGCCAGCAGTTCGGGTTGGTACAATGAGCAGTTCTTC. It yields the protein CASSSGWYNEQFF.

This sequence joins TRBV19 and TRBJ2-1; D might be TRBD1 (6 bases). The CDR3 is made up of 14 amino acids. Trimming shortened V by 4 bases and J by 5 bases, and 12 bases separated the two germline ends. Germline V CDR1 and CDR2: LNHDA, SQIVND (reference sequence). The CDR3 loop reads CASSSRHRDNEQFF. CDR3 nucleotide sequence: TGTGCCAGTAGTAGCCGCCACAGGGACAATGAGCAGTTCTTC.

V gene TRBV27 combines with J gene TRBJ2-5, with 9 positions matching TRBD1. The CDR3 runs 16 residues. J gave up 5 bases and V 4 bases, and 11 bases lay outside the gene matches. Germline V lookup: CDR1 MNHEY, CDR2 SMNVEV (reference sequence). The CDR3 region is CASSSPSGTGSETQYF. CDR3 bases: TGTGCCAGCAGTTCCCCGTCCGGGACAGGGTCCGAGACCCAGTACTTC.

Here the CDR3 reads CASSLAVLAEAYEQYF. As DNA, the CDR3 is TGCGCCAGCAGCTTGGCCGTACTAGCGGAGGCCTACGAGCAGTACTTC. The genes are TRBV5-1 and TRBJ2-7; 8 bases agree with TRBD2. This CDR3 region has 16 residues. The V segment lost 0 bases and the J segment 2 bases; nucleotides outside the gene matches: 7. Germline CDR1 and CDR2: SGHRS and YFSETQ.

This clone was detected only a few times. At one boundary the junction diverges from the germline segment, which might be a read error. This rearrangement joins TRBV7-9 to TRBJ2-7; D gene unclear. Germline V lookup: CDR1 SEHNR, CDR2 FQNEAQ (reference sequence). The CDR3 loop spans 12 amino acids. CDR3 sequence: CSSSLEHYEQYF. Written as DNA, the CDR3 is TGTTCCAGCAGCTTAGAACACTACGAGCAGTACTTC.

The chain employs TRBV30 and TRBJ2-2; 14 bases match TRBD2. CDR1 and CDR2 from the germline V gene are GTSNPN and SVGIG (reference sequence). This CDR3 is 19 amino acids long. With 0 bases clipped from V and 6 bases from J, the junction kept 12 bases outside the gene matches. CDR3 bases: TGTGCCTGGAGTGTACGGAGCTTGGGACTAGCGGGAGAGGCCGGGGAGCTGTTTTTT. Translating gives CAWSVRSLGLAGEAGELFF. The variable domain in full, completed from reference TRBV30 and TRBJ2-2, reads SQTIHQWPATLVQPVGSPLSLECTVEGTSNPNLYWYRQAAGRGLQLLFYSVGIGQISSEVPQNLSASRPQDRQFILSSKKLLLSDSGFYLCAWSVRSLGLAGEAGELFFGEGSRLTVL.

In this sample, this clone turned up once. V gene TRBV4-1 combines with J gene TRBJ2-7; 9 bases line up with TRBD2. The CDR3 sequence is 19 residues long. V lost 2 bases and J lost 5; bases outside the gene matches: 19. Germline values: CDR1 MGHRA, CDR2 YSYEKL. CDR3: CASSQTPSIAGARGNEQYF. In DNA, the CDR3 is TGCGCCAGCAGCCAAACCCCATCAATAGCGGGAGCAAGGGGTAACGAGCAGTACTTC.

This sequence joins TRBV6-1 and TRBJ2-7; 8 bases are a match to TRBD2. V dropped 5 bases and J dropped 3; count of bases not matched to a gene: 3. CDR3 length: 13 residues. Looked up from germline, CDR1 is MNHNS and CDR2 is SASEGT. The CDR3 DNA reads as TGTGCCAGCAGTTGGGGGACTAGCTACGAGCAGTACTTC. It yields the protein CASSWGTSYEQYF.

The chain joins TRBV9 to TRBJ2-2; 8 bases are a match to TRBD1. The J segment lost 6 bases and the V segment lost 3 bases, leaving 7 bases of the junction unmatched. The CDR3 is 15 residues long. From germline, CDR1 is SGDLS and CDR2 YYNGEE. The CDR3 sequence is CASSGQGSWAGELFF. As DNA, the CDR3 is TGTGCCAGCAGCGGACAGGGGTCTTGGGCCGGGGAGCTGTTTTTT.

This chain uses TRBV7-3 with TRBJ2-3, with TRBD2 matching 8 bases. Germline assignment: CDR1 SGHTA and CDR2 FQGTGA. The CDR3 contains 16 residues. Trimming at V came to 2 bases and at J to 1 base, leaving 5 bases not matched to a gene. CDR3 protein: CASSLSFSGGTDTQYF. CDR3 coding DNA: TGTGCCAGCAGCTTATCCTTTAGCGGGGGCACAGATACGCAGTATTTT. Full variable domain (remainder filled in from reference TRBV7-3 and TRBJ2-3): GAGVSQTPSNKVTEKGKYVELRCDPISGHTALYWYRQSLGQGPEFLIYFQGTGAADDSGLPNDRFFAVRPEGSVSTLKIQRTERGDSAVYLCASSLSFSGGTDTQYFGPGTRLTVL.

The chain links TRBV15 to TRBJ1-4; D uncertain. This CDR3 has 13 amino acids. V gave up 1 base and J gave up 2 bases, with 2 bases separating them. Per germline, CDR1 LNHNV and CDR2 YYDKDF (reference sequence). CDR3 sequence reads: CATSRATNEKLFF. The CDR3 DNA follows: TGTGCCACCAGCAGAGCGACTAATGAAAAACTGTTTTTT.

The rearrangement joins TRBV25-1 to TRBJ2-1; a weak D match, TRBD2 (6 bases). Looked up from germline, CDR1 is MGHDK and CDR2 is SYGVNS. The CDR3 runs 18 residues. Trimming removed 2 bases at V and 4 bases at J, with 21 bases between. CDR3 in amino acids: CASSERAVEGGSYNEQFF. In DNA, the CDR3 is TGTGCCAGCAGTGAACGGGCGGTTGAGGGAGGCTCATACAATGAGCAGTTCTTC.

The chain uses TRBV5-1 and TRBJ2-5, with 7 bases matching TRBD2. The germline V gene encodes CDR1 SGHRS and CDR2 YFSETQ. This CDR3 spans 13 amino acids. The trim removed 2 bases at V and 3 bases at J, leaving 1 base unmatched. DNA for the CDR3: TGCGCCAGCAGCTTCGGGACTAAAGAGACCCAGTACTTC. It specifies CASSFGTKETQYF.

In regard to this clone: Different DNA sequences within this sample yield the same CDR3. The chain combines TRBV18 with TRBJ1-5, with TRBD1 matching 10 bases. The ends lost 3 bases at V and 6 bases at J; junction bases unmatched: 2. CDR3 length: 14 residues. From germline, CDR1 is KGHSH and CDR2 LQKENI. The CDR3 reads CASSPGQGSQPQHF. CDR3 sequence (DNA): TGTGCCAGCTCACCGGGACAGGGGAGTCAGCCCCAGCATTTT.

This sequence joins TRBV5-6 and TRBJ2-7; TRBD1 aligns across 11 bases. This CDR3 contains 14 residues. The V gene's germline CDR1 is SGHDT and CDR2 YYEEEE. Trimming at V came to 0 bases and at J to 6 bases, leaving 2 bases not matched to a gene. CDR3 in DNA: TGTGCCAGCAGCTTGGCCGGGACAGGGGGCGAGCAGTACTTC. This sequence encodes CASSLAGTGGEQYF.

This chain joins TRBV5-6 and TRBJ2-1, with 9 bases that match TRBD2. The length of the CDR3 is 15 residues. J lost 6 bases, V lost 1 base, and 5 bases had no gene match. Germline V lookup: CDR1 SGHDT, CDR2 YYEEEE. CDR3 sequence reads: CASSLPVAGANEQFF. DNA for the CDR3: TGTGCCAGCAGCTTGCCCGTAGCGGGAGCCAATGAGCAGTTCTTC.

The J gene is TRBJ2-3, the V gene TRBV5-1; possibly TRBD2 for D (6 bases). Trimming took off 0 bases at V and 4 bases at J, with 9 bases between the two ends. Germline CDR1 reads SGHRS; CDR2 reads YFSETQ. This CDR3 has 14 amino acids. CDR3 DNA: TGCGCCAGCAGCTTGGACACTAGCTCAGATACGCAGTATTTT. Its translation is CASSLDTSSDTQYF.

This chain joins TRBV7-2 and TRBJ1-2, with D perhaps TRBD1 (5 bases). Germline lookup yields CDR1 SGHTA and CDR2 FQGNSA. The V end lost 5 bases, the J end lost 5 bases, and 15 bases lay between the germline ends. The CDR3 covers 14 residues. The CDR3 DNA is TGTGCCAGCAGCCTCGGTGGGGGGACTTATGGCTACACCTTC. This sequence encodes CASSLGGGTYGYTF. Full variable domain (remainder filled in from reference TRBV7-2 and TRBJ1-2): GAGVSQSPSNKVTEKGKDVELRCDPISGHTALYWYRQSLGQGLEFLIYFQGNSAPDKSGLPSDRFSAERTGGSVSTLTIQRTQQEDSAVYLCASSLGGGTYGYTFGSGTRLTVV.

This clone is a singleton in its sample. DNA for the CDR3: TGTGCCAGCAGCTTGAGGAGGCTAGCGGGATTCTCCTACAATGAGCAGTTCTTC. This sequence encodes CASSLRRLAGFSYNEQFF. The gene calls are TRBV7-2 and TRBJ2-1; 9 bases fit TRBD2. The CDR3 has 18 amino acids. With V trimmed by 3 bases and J by 0 bases, 9 bases remained unmatched. The germline V gene encodes CDR1 SGHTA and CDR2 FQGNSA.